This entry lists 24 T cell receptor beta chains sequenced from one sample in a study of cytomegalovirus exposure and HLA in healthy donors. The PCR ran on 60 Vbeta and 13 Jbeta primers. Sequenced by immunoSEQ multiplex PCR; TCRdb stores in-frame clones only, minus some. The sample carries about 52,000 clones, around 62% recorded once. Sequencing was done on a sample of PBMCs. The source of these receptors is a human donor in good health.

The gene calls are TRBV2 and TRBJ2-5; D gene uncertain. V lost 6 bases and J 0 bases, leaving 11 bases between the germline ends. This CDR3 has 14 amino acids. Germline-derived CDR1 and CDR2 are SNHLY and FYNNEI. CDR3 bases: TGTGCCAGCAGGATACAGCTAAACCAAGAGACCCAGTACTTC. It translates to CASRIQLNQETQYF.

This clone was picked up a small number of times. The chain employs TRBV18 and TRBJ1-6; 7 nucleotides match TRBD1. V gave up 3 bases and J gave up 14 bases; unmatched junction bases: 13. Looked up from germline, CDR1 is KGHSH and CDR2 is LQKENI. CDR3 length: 15 residues. The CDR3 sequence: CASSPGGTDIITLHF. CDR3 nucleotide sequence: TGTGCCAGCTCACCTGGCGGGACAGATATAATAACCCTCCACTTT.

This chain links TRBV18 with TRBJ1-1; D is uncertain. V lost 8 bases, J lost 1 base, and 14 bases lay in between. Germline V lookup: CDR1 KGHSH, CDR2 LQKENI. The CDR3 has 14 residues. The CDR3 nucleotides are TGTGCCAGCGCCTGGAGGGAGCGGAACACTGAAGCTTTCTTT. This codes for CASAWRERNTEAFF.

V gene TRBV7-8 combines with J gene TRBJ1-5, with 11 nucleotides matching TRBD1. With V trimmed by 4 bases and J by 2 bases, 4 bases remained unmatched. The CDR3 spans 16 residues. The germline gives CDR1 SGHVS, CDR2 FQNEAQ. CDR3 nucleotides: TGTGCCAGCAGCTCATCGGGACAGGGGGGCAATCAGCCCCAGCATTTT. Protein product: CASSSSGQGGNQPQHF.

The chain employs TRBV19 and TRBJ1-6; 8 bases agree with TRBD1. There are 15 residues in the CDR3. Germline V gives CDR1 LNHDA, CDR2 SQIVND (reference sequence). Trimming took 8 bases from V and 7 from J; bases not matched to a gene: 10. The CDR3 DNA is TGTGCCAGTTGGACAGGGCGGGGACTCAATTCACCCCTCCACTTT. It encodes CASWTGRGLNSPLHF. The whole variable domain, filled in from reference TRBV19 and TRBJ1-6, reads DGGITQSPKYLFRKEGQNVTLSCEQNLNHDAMYWYRQDPGQGLRLIYYSQIVNDFQKGDIAEGYSVSREKKESFPLTVTSAQKNPTAFYLCASWTGRGLNSPLHFGNGTRLTVT.

J is TRBJ1-2 and V is TRBV20-1; D might be TRBD1 (5 bases). CDR1 and CDR2 from the germline V gene are DFQATT and SNEGSKA (reference sequence). The CDR3 is 10 residues long. V was pared by 7 bases and J by 8 bases, with 11 bases between. The DNA for the CDR3 is TGCAGTGGAATAGGGGTCGGCTACACCTTC. Its protein is CSGIGVGYTF.

V is TRBV5-1 and J is TRBJ2-2; 7 bases map to TRBD1. The CDR3 runs 18 residues. V was pared by 4 bases and J by 6 bases, with 18 bases of the junction left unmatched. Germline V gene lookup returns CDR1 SGHRS and CDR2 YFSETQ. In DNA form, the CDR3 reads TGCGCCAGCAGCCTGCAGGGGGTCAAATCACACGACGCCGGGGAGCTGTTTTTT. It translates to CASSLQGVKSHDAGELFF.

This clone was recorded a few times. The gene calls are TRBV6-5 and TRBJ1-1, with D maybe TRBD1 (5 bases). Germline CDR1 is MNHEY and CDR2 is SVGAGI. Trimming left V 3 bases short and J 2 bases short, with 16 bases between. This CDR3 comprises 16 residues. The CDR3 nucleotides read TGTGCCAGCAGTTATAGCATCGACAGCACCAACACTGAAGCTTTCTTT. Its protein product is CASSYSIDSTNTEAFF.

Regarding this clone: At one of its ends the junction is not consistent with the germline gene, which may arise from a read error. The chain has TRBV6-5 and TRBJ2-1, with 10 nucleotides matching TRBD1. The V gene's germline CDR1 is MNHEY and CDR2 SVGAGI. The CDR3 covers 12 residues. The CDR3 loop is CASSSRQGATVF. For the CDR3, the DNA is TGTGCCAGCAGTTCCAGACAGGGGGCAACGGTCTTC.

The J gene is TRBJ1-1, the V gene TRBV18; possibly TRBD1 for D (5 bases). V was shortened by 3 bases and J by 4 bases, with 18 bases between the two germline ends. CDR3 length: 16 amino acids. Germline V gene sequence: CDR1 KGHSH, CDR2 LQKENI. The CDR3 reads CASSPFDRPQRTEAFF. In DNA form, the CDR3 reads TGTGCCAGCTCACCTTTTGACAGACCTCAGCGCACTGAAGCTTTCTTT.

The chain recombines TRBV4-3 with TRBJ2-1, with TRBD2 matching 9 bases. With V trimmed by 4 bases and J by 3 bases, 4 bases remained unmatched. Germline values: CDR1 LGHNA, CDR2 YSLEER. There are 15 residues in the CDR3. The CDR3 is CASSPMRGGYNEQFF. CDR3 nucleotide sequence: TGCGCCAGCAGCCCGATGCGGGGGGGCTACAATGAGCAGTTCTTC.

This clone has just a few counts. Other DNA variants within this sample encode the same CDR3. V is TRBV6-5 and J is TRBJ2-1; tentatively, D is TRBD1 (5 bases). Germline V gives CDR1 MNHEY, CDR2 SVGAGI. V gave up 0 bases and J gave up 0 bases, with 6 bases separating them. The CDR3 runs to 15 residues. The CDR3 DNA sequence: TGTGCCAGCAGTTACTCTAGGGGCTCCTACAATGAGCAGTTCTTC. Protein sequence: CASSYSRGSYNEQFF.

The chain carries TRBV4-3 and TRBJ2-5; 7 bases agree with TRBD2. With V trimmed by 4 bases and J by 6 bases, 14 bases remained unmatched. The CDR3 has 16 amino acids. The germline V gene has CDR1 LGHNA and CDR2 YSLEER. CDR3 amino acids: CASSLSRTRIEQTQYF. As DNA, the CDR3 is TGCGCCAGCAGCCTTTCGAGGACTAGAATCGAGCAGACCCAGTACTTC.

V and J are TRBV19 and TRBJ1-2, with 9 bases lining up with TRBD1. Trimming removed 7 bases from V and 5 bases from J; junction bases left unmatched: 8. The CDR3 runs 14 residues. The V gene's germline CDR1 is LNHDA and CDR2 SQIVND (reference sequence). The CDR3 DNA reads as TGTGCCAGTACCGCCCCGGACAGGGGTTATGGCTACACCTTC. Translation gives CASTAPDRGYGYTF.

This clone was detected only a few times. The chain combines TRBV19 with TRBJ2-2, with TRBD2 matching 9 bases. Germline V gives CDR1 LNHDA, CDR2 SQIVND (reference sequence). The V and J ends lost 3 bases and 5 bases, in that order; junction bases with no gene match: 4. The CDR3 runs 15 residues. The DNA of the CDR3 is TGTGCCAGTAGTATCTCCAGCGGGGGGACCGGGGAGCTGTTTTTT. This sequence encodes CASSISSGGTGELFF.

This clone was counted a few times. The chain has TRBV5-8 and TRBJ2-3, with D possibly TRBD2 on 6 matching bases. The V end was cut by 2 bases, the J end by 1 base, with 14 bases between. The CDR3 has 16 amino acids. Per the germline V gene, CDR1 is SGHTS and CDR2 is YDEGEE. In DNA form, the CDR3 reads TGTGCCAGCAGCTTATCACGGGAGACGGGCACAGATACGCAGTATTTT. It is translated as CASSLSRETGTDTQYF.

This chain connects TRBV29-1 to TRBJ1-5; D may be TRBD1 (6 bases). The V gene's germline CDR1 is SQVTM and CDR2 ANQGSEA. CDR3 length equals 12 residues. The V gene lost 5 bases and the J gene lost 3 bases, with 8 bases spanning the gap. CDR3 region: CSVRQANQPQHF. DNA of the CDR3: TGCAGCGTTCGACAGGCCAATCAGCCCCAGCATTTT.

A few counts support this clone. V and J are TRBV4-2 and TRBJ1-5; 7 positions match TRBD1. CDR1 is LGHNA and CDR2 is YNFKEQ in the germline V gene. CDR3 size: 17 residues. Trimming cost V 0 bases and J 7 bases; bases outside gene matches: 12. Written as DNA, the CDR3 is TGTGCCAGCAGCCAAGATAGGCGACAGGGAACGGGACAGCCCCAGCATTTT. It codes for CASSQDRRQGTGQPQHF.

This clone was picked up a small number of times. The rearrangement uses TRBV7-8 and TRBJ1-1, with D possibly TRBD1 on 6 matching bases. The CDR3 is 14 amino acids. Germline V CDR1 and CDR2: SGHVS, FQNEAQ. Deletions cut 5 bases from V and 5 bases from J, with 15 bases between. This chain's CDR3 is CASSHTTGKTEAFF. The CDR3 bases are TGTGCCAGCAGCCACACCACAGGGAAGACTGAAGCTTTCTTT.

This clone was seen more than once but under ten times. The V gene is TRBV4-3, the J gene TRBJ2-3; possible D gene TRBD1, 6 bases. From germline, CDR1 is LGHNA and CDR2 YSLEER. Deletions cut 0 bases from V and 2 bases from J, with 15 bases between. The length of the CDR3 is 17 residues. CDR3 loop: CASSQDPGRGITDTQYF. The CDR3 bases are TGCGCCAGCAGCCAAGACCCGGGAAGGGGGATCACAGATACGCAGTATTTT.

Only a few counts were recorded for this clone. The V and J genes are TRBV27 and TRBJ1-6; D remains unclear. Trimming cost V 3 bases and J 9 bases, with 12 bases left between them. This CDR3 comprises 14 residues. CDR1 MNHEY and CDR2 SMNVEV come from the germline V gene (reference sequence). In DNA form, the CDR3 reads TGTGCCAGCAGTTTCGGCAGATACAGTTCACCCCTCCACTTT. This sequence encodes CASSFGRYSSPLHF.

V usage is TRBV2 and J usage is TRBJ1-5; 7 positions agree with TRBD1. Per germline, CDR1 SNHLY and CDR2 FYNNEI. The CDR3 covers 14 residues. V was clipped by 2 bases and J by 4 bases; unmatched bases: 2. CDR3 sequence (DNA): TGTGCCAGCAGTGAAAGGGACAGAAATCAGCCCCAGCATTTT. Translated: CASSERDRNQPQHF.

The chain links TRBV6-5 to TRBJ2-7, with 7 bases aligning to TRBD2. The V and J ends lost 9 bases and 4 bases, in that order; junction bases with no gene match: 12. The CDR3 length is 14 residues. From germline, CDR1 is MNHEY and CDR2 SVGAGI. CDR3 amino acids: CASEGHGGGYEQYF. The DNA of the CDR3 is TGTGCCAGTGAAGGACACGGGGGAGGGTACGAGCAGTACTTC.

The rearrangement joins TRBV19 to TRBJ2-5, with 10 positions matching TRBD1. The J segment lost 6 bases and the V segment lost 5 bases, leaving 18 bases of the junction unmatched. The CDR3 loop spans 18 amino acids. The V gene's germline CDR1 is LNHDA and CDR2 SQIVND (reference sequence). CDR3 sequence (DNA): TGTGCCAGTAGTTACGGGACAGGGGCCACACCTACCTGGAAGACCCAGTACTTC. As protein: CASSYGTGATPTWKTQYF.